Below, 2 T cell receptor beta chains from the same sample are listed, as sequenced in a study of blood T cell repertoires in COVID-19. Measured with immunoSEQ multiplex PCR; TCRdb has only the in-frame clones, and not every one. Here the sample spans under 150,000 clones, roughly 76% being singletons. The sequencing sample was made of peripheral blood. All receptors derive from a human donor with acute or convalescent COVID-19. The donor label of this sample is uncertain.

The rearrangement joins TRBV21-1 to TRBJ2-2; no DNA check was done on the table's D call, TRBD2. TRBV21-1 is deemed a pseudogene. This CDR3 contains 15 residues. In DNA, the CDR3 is TGTGCCAGCAGCAAAGAGGAGGGTGGGACCGGGGAGCTGTTTTTT. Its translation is CASSKEEGGTGELFF.

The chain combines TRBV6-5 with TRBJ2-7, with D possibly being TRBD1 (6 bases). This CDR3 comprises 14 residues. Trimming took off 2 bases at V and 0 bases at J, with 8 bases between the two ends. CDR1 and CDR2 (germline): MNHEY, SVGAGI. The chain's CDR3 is CASSYEDSSYEQYF. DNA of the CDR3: TGTGCCAGCAGTTACGAGGACAGCTCCTACGAGCAGTACTTC.